This TCR beta chain was documented in a study of T cell repertoires in ileal Crohn's disease (dated by TCRdb to between 2018 and 2021). About the full investigation: At the time of surgery, approximately 35% of patients were active smokers, and the median duration of disease was around eight years. The study was conducted in parallel with a multicentre cohort built to find predictors of early endoscopic recurrence after ileocolonic resection. Roughly half of the patients were given postoperative therapy, with about a dozen receiving thiopurines and 15 to 20 receiving anti-TNF agents. Surgery was performed for a complication in all patients, with stricturing disease in roughly 60% and penetrating disease in approximately 40%. A prospective multicentre cohort supplied the 57 Crohn's disease patients whose TCR repertoires were analysed. The study sequenced 171 mucosal samples from a few dozen patients, taken at several locations on the surgical specimen and at postoperative endoscopy. Endoscopic postoperative recurrence was defined as a Rutgeerts score above i0.

What the study reported, not specific to this receptor: Compared with CD4 T cells, sorted CD8 T cells contained more high-frequency clones, which suggests that the mucosal expansions were mostly CD8. Compared with non-smokers, patients who were active smokers at surgery showed a significantly higher proportion of clonal expansions (about 25% vs 18%, p=0.02). Higher percentages of high-frequency clones at the time of surgery were linked to endoscopic recurrence, and every patient with clonality above 26.8% (18/57) had recurrence. Mucosal CD4 and CD8 T cells were sorted and sequenced only in a subgroup of patients, the size of which was not stated.

From its cysteine to its phenylalanine, the CDR3 spans 15 amino acids. Solely the CDR3 DNA is kept, with 45 bases framed from the first base. V gives up 4 bases and J gives up 11 bases, and the segment between their germline ends measures 23 bases. CDR1 and CDR2, per the germline V gene (reference sequence), are MNHEY and SMNVEV. Around 500 nanograms of biopsy DNA per sample were submitted for commercial TCRB immunosequencing. Adaptive Biotechnology amplified CDR3 regions from genomic DNA with a two-step multiplex PCR that controlled for amplification bias. The first PCR used primers for every V and J gene segment; the second PCR added barcodes and Illumina adapters. CDR3 libraries were sequenced using an Illumina instrument. In the source study's methods: The analysis used both the pipelines supplied by the vendor and custom analysis of the raw data in R/Bioconductor with R version 3.3.0. Clonality, which ranges from 0 to 1, was calculated as the inverse of the normalised Shannon entropy across all productive clones. The repertoire share taken up by the top 100 clones defined high-frequency clones, and only clones that passed a 95% confidence test were kept. Overlap between samples was measured with the Morisita-Horn index, while repertoire diversity was measured with the Simpson index. The table comes from immuneACCESS by way of TCRdb, which keeps in-frame sequences with V and J called. Part of the clones is missing from these tables; in studies checked, under half for an unresolved V gene and the rest for unknown reasons. From that table come the V and J calls and clone size; the DNA was used to work out D and trimming. The sample records some 17,000 clones, about 75% of which are singletons. The top ten clonotypes cover 5% to 5.5% of the sample.

As for this clone: Which antigen it targets is not known. No qualities accompany the bases; no much larger clone lies one base away.

To be eligible, patients had to be adults with ileal or ileocolonic Crohn's disease and an indication for ileocolonic resection. Before DNA extraction, whole ileal mucosal biopsies were kept frozen at -80 degrees C. A TRizol-based method was used to extract genomic DNA from the frozen whole biopsies, and the DNA was quantified with a NanoDrop 2000 spectrophotometer. What was sequenced was ileal tissue. This receptor was obtained from an adult with Crohn's disease. The rearranged chain carries TRBV27 and TRBJ1-2; the D gene is possibly TRBD1, with 5 bases matching. The CDR3 reads as follows: CASSSLQRGTVEYTF. The nucleotide sequence reads TGTGCCAGCAGTTCCCTCCAGCGGGGCACGGTGGAGTACACCTTC.